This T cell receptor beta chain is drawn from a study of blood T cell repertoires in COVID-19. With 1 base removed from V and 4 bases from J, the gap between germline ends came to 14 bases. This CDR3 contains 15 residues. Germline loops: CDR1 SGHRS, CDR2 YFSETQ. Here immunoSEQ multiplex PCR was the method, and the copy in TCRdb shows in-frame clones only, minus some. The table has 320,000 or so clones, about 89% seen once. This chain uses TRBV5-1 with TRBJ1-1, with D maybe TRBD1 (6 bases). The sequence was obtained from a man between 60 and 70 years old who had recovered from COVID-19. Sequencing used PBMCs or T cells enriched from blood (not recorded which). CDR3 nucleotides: TGCGCCAGCAGCTTGATGGGGGCTGTAGGCACTGAAGCTTTCTTT. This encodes CASSLMGAVGTEAFF.